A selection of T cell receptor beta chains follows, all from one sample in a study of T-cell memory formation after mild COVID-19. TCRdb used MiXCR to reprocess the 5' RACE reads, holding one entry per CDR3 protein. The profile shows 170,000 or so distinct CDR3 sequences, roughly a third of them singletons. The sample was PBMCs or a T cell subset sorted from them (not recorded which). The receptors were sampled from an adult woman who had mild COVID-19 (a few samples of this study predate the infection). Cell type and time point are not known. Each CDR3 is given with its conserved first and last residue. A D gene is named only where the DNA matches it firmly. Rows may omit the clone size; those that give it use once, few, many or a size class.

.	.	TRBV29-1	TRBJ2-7	TGCAGCGGGATCCGGGCGGGACTGGGCTCCTACGAGCAGTACTTC	CSGIRAGLGSYEQYF
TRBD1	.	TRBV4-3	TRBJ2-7	TGCGCCAGCAGCCTTACGGGACAGGGGGCAGGAGCCTACGAGCAGTACTTC	CASSLTGQGAGAYEQYF
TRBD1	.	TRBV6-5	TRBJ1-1	TGTGCCAGCAGTTACGGACAGGGCACTGAAGCTTTCTTT	CASSYGQGTEAFF
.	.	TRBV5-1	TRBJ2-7	TGCGCCAGCAGTTACGACAGAGTCTACGAGCAGTACTTC	CASSYDRVYEQYF
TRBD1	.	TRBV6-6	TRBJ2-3	TGTGCCAGCAGTAACCGGGACAGGGGAATGGATACGCAGTATTTT	CASSNRDRGMDTQYF
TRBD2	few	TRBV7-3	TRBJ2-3	TGTGCCAGCAGCCTTAGCGGGATACCCACAGATACGCAGTATTTT	CASSLSGIPTDTQYF
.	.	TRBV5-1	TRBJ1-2	TGCGCCAGCAGCCCGGCGGGGGCAGGGACTAACTATGGCTACACCTTC	CASSPAGAGTNYGYTF
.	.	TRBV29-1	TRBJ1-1	TGCAGCGTTGCCACACAGGGGAACACTGAAGCTTTCTTT	CSVATQGNTEAFF
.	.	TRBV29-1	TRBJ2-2	TGCAGCGTTGTACAGCTTCAAGGCGGGGAGCTGTTTTTT	CSVVQLQGGELFF
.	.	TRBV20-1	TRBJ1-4	TGCAGTGCTAGAGGGTACGACGGAGATGATGAAAAACTGTTTTTT	CSARGYDGDDEKLFF
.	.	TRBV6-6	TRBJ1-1	TGTGCCAGCCGGAGGGGGGCAGGCACTGAAGCTTTCTTT	CASRRGAGTEAFF
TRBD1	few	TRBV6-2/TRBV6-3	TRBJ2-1	TGTGCCAGCAGGCCACCCGGGACAGGGGGCAATGAGCAGTTCTTC	CASRPPGTGGNEQFF
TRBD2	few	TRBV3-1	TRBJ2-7	TGTGCCAGCAGCCCCATCGCAGGAGCGGGACCCTACGAGCAGTACTTC	CASSPIAGAGPYEQYF
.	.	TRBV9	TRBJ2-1	TGTGCCAGCAGCGCCGGCCCTGGGGGGAACGATGAGCAGTTCTTC	CASSAGPGGNDEQFF
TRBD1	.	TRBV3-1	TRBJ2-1	TGTGCCAGCAGCCAAGCCGGACAGGCCCACAATGAGCAGTTCTTC	CASSQAGQAHNEQFF
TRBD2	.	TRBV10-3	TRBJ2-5	TGTGCCATCAGCAGACTAGCGGGGGGTGGAGAGACCCAGTACTTC	CAISRLAGGGETQYF
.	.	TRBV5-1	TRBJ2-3	TGCGCCAGCAGCTTGTGGACCGGCACTTCGGACAGAGCTACGCAGTATTTT	CASSLWTGTSDRATQYF
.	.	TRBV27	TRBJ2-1	TGTGCCAGCAGTACCGCTCTCAAGCCCCCTTACAATGAGCAGTTCTTC	CASSTALKPPYNEQFF
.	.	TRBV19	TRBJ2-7	TGTGCCAGTAGTCACAGGGGAGGCATGGACGAGCAGTACTTC	CASSHRGGMDEQYF
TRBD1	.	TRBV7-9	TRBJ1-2	TGTGCCAGCAGCTCCCCACTTGGGACAGAGAACTATGGCTACACCTTC	CASSSPLGTENYGYTF
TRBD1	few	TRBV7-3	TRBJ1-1	TGTGCCAGCAGCTTAAGGGACAGCACTGAAGCTTTCTTT	CASSLRDSTEAFF
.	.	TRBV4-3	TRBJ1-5	TGCGCCAGCAGCCAAGTGTGGGGGAGCAATCAGCCCCAGCATTTT	CASSQVWGSNQPQHF
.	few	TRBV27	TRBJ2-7	TGTGCCAGCAGTTTTACGGGAGCCAACTACGAGCAGTACTTC	CASSFTGANYEQYF
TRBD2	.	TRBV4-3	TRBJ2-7	TGCGCCAGCAGCCATCGCTCGTTCCGACTAGCGGGTCCCTACGAGCAGTACTTC	CASSHRSFRLAGPYEQYF
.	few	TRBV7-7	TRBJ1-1	TGTGCCAGCACCCAGACTGAAGCTTTCTTT	CASTQTEAFF
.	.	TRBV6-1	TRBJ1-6	TGTGCCAGCACTAGCGGGCAGGGGTATTCACCCCTCCACTTT	CASTSGQGYSPLHF
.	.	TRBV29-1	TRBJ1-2	TGCAGCGTTGAAATTACCCAGGGACGTGGCTACACCTTC	CSVEITQGRGYTF